What follows are 8 T cell receptor beta chains derived from one specimen sequenced in a study of T cell responses to AZD1222 COVID-19 vaccine. Profiling relied on immunoSEQ multiplex PCR, and the TCRdb table lists in-frame clones only, not all of them. The sample contains 120,000 or so clones, about 89% of which appear only once. Sequenced here: peripheral blood, sampled on day 0 of AZD1222 vaccination. The receptors derive from an adult in good health.

The V call is TRBV29-1, the J call TRBJ2-3, with a weak D call TRBD2 (7 bases). The CDR3 has 13 amino acids. V was cut by 2 bases and J by 5 bases, with 11 bases left in between. The germline CDR1 and CDR2 sequences are SQVTM and ANQGSEA. The CDR3 spells CSVERGAQDTQYF. DNA for the CDR3: TGCAGCGTTGAACGGGGGGCCCAAGATACGCAGTATTTT.

The chain recombines TRBV29-1 with TRBJ1-3, with 7 bases fitting TRBD1. The germline gives CDR1 SQVTM, CDR2 ANQGSEA. Trimming took 3 bases from V and 3 from J; bases not matched to a gene: 5. CDR3 length equals 14 residues. This CDR3 reads CSVEGQRGGNTIYF. The CDR3, as DNA: TGCAGCGTTGAGGGACAGAGGGGTGGAAACACCATATATTTT.

This clone was found a few times. The rearrangement links TRBV11-1 to TRBJ2-2; TRBD2 aligns across 7 bases. V was clipped by 8 bases and J by 4 bases; unmatched bases: 7. Germline CDR1 reads SGHAT; CDR2 reads FQDESV (reference sequence). The CDR3 sequence is 14 residues long. As DNA, the CDR3 is TGTGCCAGCCGCGGGAGTCTAGGCACCGGGGAGCTGTTTTTT. Protein product: CASRGSLGTGELFF.

This chain joins TRBV10-1 and TRBJ2-1; D perhaps matches TRBD1 (7 bases). Trimming cost V 3 bases and J 0 bases, with 12 bases left between them. The CDR3 totals 16 residues. Germline V gene sequence: CDR1 WNHNN, CDR2 SYGVQD (reference sequence). The CDR3 DNA is TGCGCCAGCAGTGATGCAGGGGGGAGCTCCTACAATGAGCAGTTCTTC. Amino acid sequence: CASSDAGGSSYNEQFF.

This clone was recorded a few times. The chain uses TRBV9 and TRBJ2-3; D possibly corresponds to TRBD2 (6 bases). The CDR3 spans 17 residues. Trimming pared 3 bases from V and 0 bases from J, leaving 17 bases between. The V gene's germline CDR1 is SGDLS and CDR2 YYNGEE. CDR3 in amino acids: CASSAYSGLDSTDTQYF. DNA of the CDR3: TGTGCCAGCAGCGCGTATAGCGGACTGGACAGCACAGATACGCAGTATTTT.

The gene calls are TRBV5-1 and TRBJ1-5, with 7 bases lining up with TRBD1. Germline V CDR1 and CDR2: SGHRS, YFSETQ. The V gene end was trimmed by 7 bases and the J gene end by 4 bases; junction bases not matched to a gene: 8. The CDR3 covers 14 residues. The CDR3 loop reads CASSQGDWNQPQHF. The CDR3 bases are TGCGCCAGCTCCCAGGGGGATTGGAATCAGCCCCAGCATTTT.

The genes are TRBV2 and TRBJ2-7; no definite D call. Germline CDR1 reads SNHLY; CDR2 reads FYNNEI. V was pared by 1 base and J by 7 bases, with 5 bases between. The CDR3 has 11 residues. The CDR3 bases are TGTGCCAGCAGTGAAGTTTGGGAGCAGTACTTC. Its translation: CASSEVWEQYF.

V is TRBV11-1 and J is TRBJ2-2; 7 bases agree with TRBD1. The CDR3 spans 14 residues. The V gene's germline CDR1 is SGHAT and CDR2 FQDESV (reference sequence). V shed 2 bases and J 6 bases; nucleotides not matched to a gene: 3. The CDR3 nucleotides read TGTGCCAGCAGCTTAAAACAGGGGTCCGGGGAGCTGTTTTTT. Its protein is CASSLKQGSGELFF.